This T cell receptor (beta chain) was found in a study of shared clonotypes between healthy human individuals. Looking at the study overall: Per donor, three plates held CD4 naive cells, three held CD4 memory, two held CD8 naive and one held CD8 memory.

Study-wide results and caveats: Non-shared clonotypes displayed generation probabilities falling below those of clonotypes present in all four donors. Sequencing of the sorted subsets was shown by rarefaction to be incomplete despite large depth.

Repertoires were generated with immunoSEQ multiplex PCR, while TCRdb's copy carries only in-frame clones and drops some. The table records some 2.3 million clones, roughly 93% of them present only once. Every contributor of samples was a Caucasian grown-up residing in Nashville, Tennessee. Points on this clone: No antigen is known for it.

The origin of this receptor is a man aged 18 to 30 in good health. Some clones in this sample may be carry-over from other donors' samples. The sequenced sample was naive CD4+ T cells from PBMCs. The subset here: CD45RA+ positively selected.

The CDR3 sequence is CASSSRGPTEAFF. The CDR3 bases are TGTGCCAGCAGCTCCCGGGGACCCACTGAAGCTTTCTTT. V is TRBV7-3 and J is TRBJ1-1; D may be TRBD1 (5 bases). V lost 4 bases and J 4 bases, leaving 10 bases between the germline ends. The CDR3 runs to 13 residues. The V gene's germline CDR1 is SGHTA and CDR2 FQGTGA. The full variable domain, its missing parts supplied by reference TRBV7-3 and TRBJ1-1, is GAGVSQTPSNKVTEKGKYVELRCDPISGHTALYWYRQSLGQGPEFLIYFQGTGAADDSGLPNDRFFAVRPEGSVSTLKIQRTERGDSAVYLCASSSRGPTEAFFGQGTRLTVV.